The T cell receptor (beta chain) under discussion was sequenced for a study of CD4 T cells in relation to SARS-CoV-2 and coronaviruses. Profiling relied on immunoSEQ multiplex PCR, and the TCRdb table lists in-frame clones only, not all of them. The sample shows 20,000 to 30,000 clones, around 82% of them seen only once. Per the germline V gene, CDR1 is LNHDA and CDR2 is SQIVND (reference sequence). The CDR3 extends over 16 amino acids. Germline trimming cut 4 bases from V and 0 bases from J; bases unmatched to any gene: 7. A word on this clone: Its antigen is unknown.

Unexposed donor CD4+ T cells date from about 2011-2018, before the COVID-19 pandemic. After roughly ten days of culture, CD4+ T cells were isolated. The chain couples TRBV19 to TRBJ2-3; 7 nucleotides match TRBD1. The receptor comes from a human donor in good health. Sequencing used CD4+ T cells from PBMCs, cultured in vitro. CDR3 protein: CASSTGPGQSTDTQYF. Written as DNA, the CDR3 is TGTGCCAGTAGTACGGGCCCGGGACAGAGCACAGATACGCAGTATTTT.